The rows below give T cell receptor beta chains drawn from one sample of a study of blood T cell repertoires in COVID-19. The assay was immunoSEQ multiplex PCR, and TCRdb's table has in-frame clones only and misses some. Of roughly 330,000 clones in the sample, around 92% are singletons; the top ten hold about 6%. What was sequenced was peripheral blood. These receptors all come from a man between 18 and 35 years old who had recovered from COVID-19. CDR3s include the opening cysteine and the closing phenylalanine or tryptophan. D genes are given only for firm matches. Size is omitted from some rows. Given values are once, few, many or a class for expanded clones.

TRBJ2-3,.,TRBV7-2,TRBD2,TGTGCCAGCAGTTACCGGACTAGCGTCGCAGATACGCAGTATTTT,CASSYRTSVADTQYF
TRBJ1-1,.,TRBV29-1,TRBD1,TGCAGCGTTGAAAGCGACAGGGTGTGGTCGACTGAAGCTTTCTTT,CSVESDRVWSTEAFF
TRBJ2-3,once,TRBV18,.,TGTGCCAGCTCACCAGGGGGGGCCGGGTTCACAGATACGCAGTATTTT,CASSPGGAGFTDTQYF
TRBJ1-2,few,TRBV7-8,.,TGTGCCAGCAGCTTAGGAACAGGTTCCAACTATGGCTACACCTTC,CASSLGTGSNYGYTF
TRBJ1-4,.,TRBV5-4,.,TGTGCCAGCAGCTTTGAGGGAACTAATGAAAAACTGTTTTTT,CASSFEGTNEKLFF
TRBJ2-2,.,TRBV29-1,.,TGCAGCGCTCGTGTGGGGGGTGACACCGGGGAGCTGTTTTTT,CSARVGGDTGELFF
TRBJ2-3,.,TRBV4-1,.,TGCGCCAGCAGCCAAGTCCACACCACAGATACGCAGTATTTT,CASSQVHTTDTQYF
TRBJ1-2,.,TRBV7-3,.,TGTGCCAGCAGCTTTTCGAGCGGAGGCGGCTACACCTTC,CASSFSSGGGYTF
TRBJ2-3,.,TRBV5-1,.,TGCGCCAGCAGCTTGGGTCCAGCGACAGATACGCAGTATTTT,CASSLGPATDTQYF
TRBJ1-1,.,TRBV6-5,.,TGTGCCAGCAGTTACTCGACAGGAGAAGCTTTCTTT,CASSYSTGEAFF
TRBJ2-1,.,TRBV7-9,TRBD2,TGTGCCAGCAGCCCTAAGGAGCGGGAGCTGTACAATGAGCAGTTCTTC,CASSPKERELYNEQFF
TRBJ2-7,.,TRBV7-9,TRBD1,TGTGCCAGCAGCTTAGAGGGGGCAGGGGGCAACGAGCAGTACTTC,CASSLEGAGGNEQYF
TRBJ1-1,.,TRBV6-6,.,TGTGCCAGCAGCCCCGGGGGGACTGAAGCTTTCTTT,CASSPGGTEAFF
TRBJ2-7,.,TRBV29-1,.,TGCAGCGCCGTGGGGGGAACCGCCTACGAGCAGTACTTC,CSAVGGTAYEQYF
TRBJ1-4,once,TRBV7-2,.,TGTGCCAGCAGCTTAGGAGGGCAGTATGAAAAACTGTTTTTT,CASSLGGQYEKLFF
TRBJ2-1,.,TRBV11-2,.,TGTGCCAGCAGCTTAGGGACCAACACGGGGAATGAGCAGTTCTTC,CASSLGTNTGNEQFF
TRBJ2-6,.,TRBV13,TRBD1,TGTGCCAGCAGCATCCTACAGGGGGCTGGGGCCAACGTCCTGACTTTC,CASSILQGAGANVLTF
TRBJ2-5,.,TRBV19,.,TGTGCCAGTAGTATGAGAGGGGAGACCCAGTACTTC,CASSMRGETQYF
TRBJ2-5,.,TRBV6-5,.,TGTGCCAGCAGTTACGCTGGGGGAGGACAGACCCAGTACTTC,CASSYAGGGQTQYF
TRBJ1-1,.,TRBV18,TRBD1,TGTGCCAGCTCAAGACAGGGGGGGACGGGGAACACTGAAGCTTTCTTT,CASSRQGGTGNTEAFF
TRBJ2-2,.,TRBV2,.,TGTGCCAGCAGTGAAGACAGGGACGATAGCACCGGGGAGCTGTTTTTT,CASSEDRDDSTGELFF
TRBJ2-3,.,TRBV27,TRBD1,TGTGCCAGCAGCCACGGGACAGGGGATACGCAGTATTTT,CASSHGTGDTQYF
TRBJ2-7,few,TRBV3-1/TRBV3-2,TRBD1,TGTGCCAGCAGCCAGACGGGGACAGGTCCCTACGAGCAGTACTTC,CASSQTGTGPYEQYF
TRBJ1-2,.,TRBV7-2,.,TGTGCCAGCAGCTTAGTGCCCGGCTATGGCTACACCTTC,CASSLVPGYGYTF
TRBJ2-7,.,TRBV20-1,.,TGCAGTGCTACTTCAGCGGATGAGCAGTACTTC,CSATSADEQYF
TRBJ1-3,.,TRBV6-5,.,TGTGCCAGCAGTACCATAAACAGACCTGGAAACACCATATATTTT,CASSTINRPGNTIYF
TRBJ2-1,.,TRBV19,TRBD2,TGTGCCAGTAGCCCCGGACTAGCGGGAGTGAGGGAGCAGTTCTTC,CASSPGLAGVREQFF
TRBJ2-7,once,TRBV20-1,TRBD1,TGCAGTGCTAGTAGGGGACAGGGCTACGAGCAGTACTTC,CSASRGQGYEQYF
TRBJ2-7,.,TRBV29-1,TRBD1,TGTAGCGTCTTACAGGGGACGGGGGAGCAGTACTTC,CSVLQGTGEQYF
TRBJ1-5,.,TRBV9,.,TGTGCCAGCAGCGTAGAGGGGTGGAGGCGGGGTCATCAGCCCCAGCATTTT,CASSVEGWRRGHQPQHF
TRBJ1-5,.,TRBV4-1,TRBD1,TGCGCCAGCAGCGCGCGACAGGGTGGACAGCCCCAGCATTTT,CASSARQGGQPQHF
TRBJ1-1,.,TRBV4-2,.,TGTGCCAGCAGCCTCAGCCATGGGGGCCCCCGCGGACGAACGAACACTGAAGCTTTCTTT,CASSLSHGGPRGRTNTEAFF
TRBJ2-3,.,TRBV5-1,TRBD1,TGCGCCAGCAGCTTGGCGACAGGGGGTGATACGCAGTATTTT,CASSLATGGDTQYF
TRBJ2-7,.,TRBV5-1,.,TGCGCCAGCAGCTTGGCCCCGGGGAACCCCTACGAGCAGTACTTC,CASSLAPGNPYEQYF
TRBJ2-5,.,TRBV2,TRBD1,TGTGCCAGCAGTTATCCTAGGGACAGGGGCCACCAAGAGACCCAGTACTTC,CASSYPRDRGHQETQYF
TRBJ2-1,.,TRBV6-2/TRBV6-3,TRBD2,TGTGCCAGCAGTTACGCCCCTAGCGGGGGCTCCTACAATGAGCAGTTCTTC,CASSYAPSGGSYNEQFF
TRBJ1-1,few,TRBV25-1,TRBD1,TGTGCCAGCAGTGCAGGGGGTGAAGCTTTCTTT,CASSAGGEAFF
TRBJ1-2,few,TRBV10-1,TRBD1,TGCGCCAGCACCCCCTTGAGACAGGGGACGTCTCGGTATGGCTACACCTTC,CASTPLRQGTSRYGYTF
TRBJ1-1,few,TRBV6-2/TRBV6-3,TRBD1,TGTGCCAGCACCCCACAGGGGTTTAGGGCTGAAGCTTTCTTT,CASTPQGFRAEAFF
TRBJ2-1,.,TRBV18,TRBD1,TGTGCCAGCTCACCGGACAGGGTAGGTGGCAATGAGCAGTTCTTC,CASSPDRVGGNEQFF
TRBJ2-7,.,TRBV5-5,TRBD2,TGTGCCAGCACCGTGACTAGCGGGCCACCCTACGAGCAGTACTTC,CASTVTSGPPYEQYF
TRBJ1-2,.,TRBV2,TRBD1,TGTGCCAGCAGGGGGACAGCCACACTATCTGGCTACACCTTC,CASRGTATLSGYTF
TRBJ2-7,once,TRBV6-1,.,TGTGCCAGCAGTGAAGCTTTCGCCAGGGGATACGAGCAGTACTTC,CASSEAFARGYEQYF
TRBJ2-2,.,TRBV6-5,TRBD1,TGTGCCAGCAGTTACTGGCAGGGGGCTGGCGGGGAGCTGTTTTTT,CASSYWQGAGGELFF
TRBJ2-2,.,TRBV4-2,.,TGTGCCAGCAGCCCCCACGGGGGGACAGGGAACACCGGGGAGCTGTTTTTT,CASSPHGGTGNTGELFF
TRBJ2-1,once,TRBV10-2,.,TGCGCCAGCAGTGCTGAGAGATACAATGAGCAGTTCTTC,CASSAERYNEQFF
TRBJ1-4,.,TRBV10-1,.,TGCGCCAGCAGTGAGTCGCAGGTCCCTAATGAAAAACTGTTTTTT,CASSESQVPNEKLFF
TRBJ1-5,.,TRBV2,.,TGTGCCAGCAGTTCAGGCGGGGGCGTTGCGAAGCCCCAGCATTTT,CASSSGGGVAKPQHF
TRBJ1-2,once,TRBV5-1,.,TGCGCCAGCAGCCCGGGAGGGGGTCTCTATGGCTACACCTTC,CASSPGGGLYGYTF